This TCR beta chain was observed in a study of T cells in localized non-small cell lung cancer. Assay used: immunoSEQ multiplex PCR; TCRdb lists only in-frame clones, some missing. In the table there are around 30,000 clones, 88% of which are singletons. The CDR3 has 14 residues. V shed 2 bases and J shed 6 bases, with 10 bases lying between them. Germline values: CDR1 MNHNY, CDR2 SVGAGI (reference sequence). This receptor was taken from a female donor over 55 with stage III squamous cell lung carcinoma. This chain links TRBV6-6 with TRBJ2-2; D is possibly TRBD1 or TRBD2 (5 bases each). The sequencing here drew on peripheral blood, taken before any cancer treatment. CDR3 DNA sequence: TGTGCCAGCAGTTACGATATGGGGGCCGGGGAGCTGTTTTTT. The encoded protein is CASSYDMGAGELFF.